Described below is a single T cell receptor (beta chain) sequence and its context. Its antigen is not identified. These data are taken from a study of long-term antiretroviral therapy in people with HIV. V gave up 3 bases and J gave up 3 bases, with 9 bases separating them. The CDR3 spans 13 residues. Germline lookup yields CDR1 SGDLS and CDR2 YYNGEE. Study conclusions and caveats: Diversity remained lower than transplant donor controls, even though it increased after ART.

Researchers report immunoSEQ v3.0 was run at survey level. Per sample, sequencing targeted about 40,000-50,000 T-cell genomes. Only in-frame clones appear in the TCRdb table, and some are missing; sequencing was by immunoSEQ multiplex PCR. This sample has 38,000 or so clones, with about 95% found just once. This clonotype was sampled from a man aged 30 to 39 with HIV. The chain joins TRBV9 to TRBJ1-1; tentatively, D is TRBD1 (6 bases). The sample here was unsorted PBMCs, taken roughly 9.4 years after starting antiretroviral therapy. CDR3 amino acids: CASSAGTYTEAFF. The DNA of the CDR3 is TGTGCCAGCAGCGCCGGGACATACACTGAAGCTTTCTTT.